This T cell receptor (beta chain) was identified in a study of OX40 agonist ivuxolimab in advanced cancers. Looking at the study overall: A history of anti-PD-1, anti-PD-L1 or anti-CTLA-4 therapy was acceptable, and more than 30% had some.

CDR1 MNHNS and CDR2 SASEGT come from the germline V gene. The germline V and J ends were trimmed by 8 bases and 3 bases, with 11 bases remaining between them. The CDR3 consists of 12 residues. Clones were read by immunoSEQ multiplex PCR, and TCRdb kept only the in-frame ones, dropping some. The data show over 100,000 clones, with approximately 94% seen just once and 0.9% to 1.2% held by the top ten. Sequenced here: CD4+ or CD8+ T cells sorted from blood, sampled in a trial of the OX40 agonist ivuxolimab. The V gene is TRBV6-1, the J gene TRBJ2-7, with D perhaps assigned TRBD1 or TRBD2 (5 bases each). The sequence came from an adult with an advanced solid tumor such as melanoma, head and neck, liver or kidney cancer. As DNA, the CDR3 is TGTGCCAGCGGGAGAGGGGACTACGAGCAGTACTTC. Encoded protein: CASGRGDYEQYF.